The next 15 T cell receptor beta chains were all read from a single sample in a study of spatial heterogeneity in lung cancer. Regarding time point: sample taken at primary tumor resection. Whole RNA, which was extracted from tumor, nontumor lung tissue or frozen PBMC, was sequenced without any cell sorting. TCRdb re-derived calls from the 5' RACE reads in MiXCR, one entry per CDR3 protein. The table lists 82,000 or so distinct CDR3 sequences, 10% to 15% of them singletons. This sample comprised PBMCs, obtained at surgery. These receptors all come from a male donor with early-stage non-small cell lung cancer.

This clonotype was observed a few times. The CDR3 nucleotides read TGCAGCGTTGAGGGGGTGCGCGGCTACACCTTC. Its protein product is CSVEGVRGYTF. The chain combines TRBV29-1 with TRBJ1-2; weak D call: TRBD1 (5 bases). Trimming cost V 3 bases and J 8 bases, with 10 bases left between them. The CDR3 consists of 11 residues. CDR1 is SQVTM and CDR2 is ANQGSEA in the germline V gene.

This clonotype was counted between two and nine times. The V call is TRBV29-1, the J call TRBJ2-2; 8 bases map to TRBD1. The germline gives CDR1 SQVTM, CDR2 ANQGSEA. This CDR3 comprises 13 residues. The J segment lost 5 bases and the V segment lost 6 bases, leaving 5 bases of the junction unmatched. The CDR3, as DNA: TGCAGCGTGGCGACAGGGGTTACCGGGGAGCTGTTTTTT. Translation: CSVATGVTGELFF.

The rearrangement links TRBV20-1 to TRBJ2-1; 10 nucleotides agree with TRBD2. The germline CDR1 and CDR2 sequences are DFQATT and SNEGSKA (reference sequence). The CDR3 length is 15 residues. V shed 0 bases and J 8 bases; nucleotides not matched to a gene: 7. The DNA for the CDR3 is TGCAGTGCTAGAGATGCAGCGGGGGGGCCCCATGAGCAGTTCTTC. Amino acid sequence: CSARDAAGGPHEQFF.

This clonotype was observed a few times. The chain couples TRBV7-2 to TRBJ1-2, with D hard to call. The CDR3 consists of 13 residues. The V and J ends lost 3 bases and 3 bases respectively, with 8 bases between them. Looked up from germline, CDR1 is SGHTA and CDR2 is FQGNSA. DNA of the CDR3: TGTGCCAGCAGCTTGTTCATCCACTATGGCTACACCTTC. Translation: CASSLFIHYGYTF.

The chain joins TRBV24-1 to TRBJ2-5, with D perhaps TRBD2 (5 bases). Germline V gene lookup returns CDR1 KGHDR and CDR2 SFDVKD. The CDR3 has 14 amino acids. Trimming removed 7 bases at V and 4 bases at J, with 15 bases between. The CDR3 DNA is TGTGCCACCAGCGGTAAGAGGGTAGGAGAGACCCAGTACTTC. This encodes CATSGKRVGETQYF.

This clonotype was found a few times. V and J are TRBV2 and TRBJ2-3; perhaps TRBD1 as D (6 bases). V was trimmed by 6 bases and J by 4 bases, leaving 11 bases between them. Germline CDR1 SNHLY, CDR2 FYNNEI. The CDR3 loop spans 13 amino acids. The CDR3 loop is CASRSEGADTQYF. Written as DNA, the CDR3 is TGTGCCAGCAGGAGCGAGGGGGCAGATACGCAGTATTTT.

The table lists this clonotype with a few counts. The gene calls are TRBV12-3 or TRBV12-4 and TRBJ2-7; possibly TRBD1 or TRBD2 for D (6 bases each). V dropped 6 bases and J dropped 5 bases, with 23 bases sitting between them. The length of the CDR3 is 16 residues. The CDR3: CASSQREDSGGNEQYF. CDR3 sequence (DNA): TGTGCCAGCAGCCAGAGGGAGGACAGTGGGGGGAACGAGCAGTACTTC.

This rearrangement joins TRBV5-1 to TRBJ1-1, with 7 bases lining up with TRBD1. The junction had 16 bases not matched to a gene; V was cut back by 6 bases and J by 8 bases. Per the germline V gene, CDR1 is SGHRS and CDR2 is YFSETQ. This CDR3 region has 15 residues. DNA of the CDR3: TGCGCCAGCACCCAATCTCCGGGACAGACGGGGGAAGCTTTCTTT. This codes for CASTQSPGQTGEAFF.

This clonotype was recorded at least ten times. The genes are TRBV12-3 or TRBV12-4 and TRBJ1-1; no clear D gene. The CDR3 runs to 15 residues. V was shortened by 3 bases and J by 3 bases, with 14 bases between the two germline ends. CDR3 residues: CASSFYPGADTEAFF. CDR3 nucleotide sequence: TGTGCCAGCAGTTTTTACCCGGGTGCGGACACTGAAGCTTTCTTT.

The gene calls are TRBV7-9 and TRBJ1-5; 9 positions agree with TRBD1. Looked up from germline, CDR1 is SEHNR and CDR2 is FQNEAQ (reference sequence). Losses at the gene ends were 5 bases for V and 4 bases for J; bases not matched to a gene: 6. CDR3 length: 15 amino acids. The CDR3 protein is CASSPGTGQNQPQHF. CDR3 nucleotides: TGTGCCAGCAGCCCCGGGACAGGGCAAAATCAGCCCCAGCATTTT.

In DNA, the CDR3 is TGTGCCAGCAGTTTAGAAGGACCGGCCATCAATCAGCCCCAGCATTTT. Amino acids: CASSLEGPAINQPQHF. The chain combines TRBV12-3 or TRBV12-4 with TRBJ1-5; D is ambiguous. The CDR3 is 16 amino acids. The ends were cut back, 1 base at V and 3 bases at J, with 13 bases in the middle.

This clonotype was counted a single time. The chain uses TRBV2 and TRBJ2-7; 10 bases are shared with TRBD2. This CDR3 spans 13 amino acids. Germline loops: CDR1 SNHLY, CDR2 FYNNEI. V lost 10 bases to trimming and J lost 5 bases; unmatched junction nucleotides: 8. The CDR3 sequence is CAIPSGSRNEQYF. The DNA for the CDR3 is TGTGCCATCCCTAGCGGGAGCAGGAACGAGCAGTACTTC.

The chain couples TRBV5-1 to TRBJ2-3; 7 bases are a match to TRBD2. Trimming cost V 4 bases and J 4 bases; bases outside gene matches: 12. CDR1 is SGHRS and CDR2 is YFSETQ in the germline V gene. The CDR3 runs to 16 residues. The CDR3 loop is CASSLQPGGVSDTQYF. DNA of the CDR3: TGCGCCAGCAGCCTTCAACCGGGAGGAGTTTCAGATACGCAGTATTTT. The full variable domain, rest sourced from reference TRBV5-1 and TRBJ2-3, is KAGVTQTPRYLIKTRGQQVTLSCSPISGHRSVSWYQQTPGQGLQFLFEYFSETQRNKGNFPGRFSGRQFSNSRSEMNVSTLELGDSALYLCASSLQPGGVSDTQYFGPGTRLTVL.

In its sample, this clonotype was seen a few times. This chain links TRBV14 with TRBJ2-1; 9 bases map to TRBD2. The germline CDR1 and CDR2 sequences are SGHDN and FVKESK. The CDR3 is 15 residues long. Trimming at V came to 2 bases and at J to 7 bases, leaving 6 bases not matched to a gene. Here the CDR3 reads CASSQRREGQNEQFF. Written as DNA, the CDR3 is TGTGCCAGCAGCCAAAGGCGGGAGGGCCAAAATGAGCAGTTCTTC.

The J gene is TRBJ2-5, the V gene TRBV20-1, with D maybe TRBD2 (5 bases). This CDR3 has 13 amino acids. Germline V gene sequence: CDR1 DFQATT, CDR2 SNEGSKA (reference sequence). V lost 3 bases and J 3 bases, leaving 11 bases between the germline ends. The CDR3 nucleotides read TGCAGTGCTAGGCCCAGCGGAGAAGAGACCCAGTACTTC. This encodes CSARPSGEETQYF.